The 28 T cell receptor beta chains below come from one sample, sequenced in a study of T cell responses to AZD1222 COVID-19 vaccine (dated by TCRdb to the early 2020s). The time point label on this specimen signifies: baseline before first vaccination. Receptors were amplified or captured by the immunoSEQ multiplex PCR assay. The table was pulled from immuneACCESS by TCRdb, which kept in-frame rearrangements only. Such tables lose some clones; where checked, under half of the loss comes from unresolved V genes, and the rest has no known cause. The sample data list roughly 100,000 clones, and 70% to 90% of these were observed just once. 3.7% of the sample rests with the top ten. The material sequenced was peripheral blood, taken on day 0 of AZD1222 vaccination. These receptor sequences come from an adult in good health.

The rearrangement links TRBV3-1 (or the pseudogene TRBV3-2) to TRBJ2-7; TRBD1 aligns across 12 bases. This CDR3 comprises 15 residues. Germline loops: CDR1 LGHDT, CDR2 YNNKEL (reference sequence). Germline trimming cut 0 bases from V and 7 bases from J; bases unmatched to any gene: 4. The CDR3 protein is CASSQEGTGGYEQYF. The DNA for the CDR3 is TGTGCCAGCAGCCAAGAGGGGACAGGGGGCTATGAGCAGTACTTC.

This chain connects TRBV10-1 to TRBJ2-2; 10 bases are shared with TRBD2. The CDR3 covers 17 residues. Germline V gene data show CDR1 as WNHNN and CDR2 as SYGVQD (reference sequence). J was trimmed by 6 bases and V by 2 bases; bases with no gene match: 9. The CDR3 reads CASSEVSGGIPSGELFF. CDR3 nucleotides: TGCGCCAGCAGTGAGGTTAGCGGGGGGATACCATCCGGGGAGCTGTTTTTT.

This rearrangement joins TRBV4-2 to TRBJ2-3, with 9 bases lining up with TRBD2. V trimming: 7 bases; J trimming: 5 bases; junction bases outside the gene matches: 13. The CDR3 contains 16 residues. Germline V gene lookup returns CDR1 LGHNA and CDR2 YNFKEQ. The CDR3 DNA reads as TGTGCCAGCAAATTGACTACGCGGGGGGGCCAAGATACGCAGTATTTT. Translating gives CASKLTTRGGQDTQYF.

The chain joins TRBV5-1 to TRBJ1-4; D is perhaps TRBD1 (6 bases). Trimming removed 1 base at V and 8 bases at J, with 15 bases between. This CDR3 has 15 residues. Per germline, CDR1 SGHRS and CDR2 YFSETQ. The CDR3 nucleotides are TGCGCCAGCAGCTTGTACAAGGGGGGGCAAGAAAAACTGTTTTTT. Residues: CASSLYKGGQEKLFF.

The CDR3 DNA reads as TGCAGTGTTCAGGGGGCCTACGAGCAGTACTTC. As protein: CSVQGAYEQYF. This chain links TRBV20-1 with TRBJ2-7; 7 nucleotides align to TRBD1. Germline CDR1 and CDR2: DFQATT and SNEGSKA (reference sequence). Germline trimming cut 7 bases from V and 2 bases from J; bases unmatched to any gene: 2. The CDR3 runs to 11 residues.

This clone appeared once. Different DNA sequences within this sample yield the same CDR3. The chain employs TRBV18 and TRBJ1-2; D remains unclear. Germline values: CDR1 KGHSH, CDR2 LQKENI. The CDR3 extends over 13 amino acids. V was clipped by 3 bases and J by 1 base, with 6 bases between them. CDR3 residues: CASSPDGNYGYTF. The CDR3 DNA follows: TGTGCCAGCTCACCGGACGGTAACTATGGCTACACCTTC.

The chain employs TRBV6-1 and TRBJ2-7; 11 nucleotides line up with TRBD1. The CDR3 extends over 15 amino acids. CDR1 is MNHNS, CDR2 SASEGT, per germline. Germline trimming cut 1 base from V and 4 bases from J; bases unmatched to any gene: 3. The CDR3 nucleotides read TGTGCCAGCAGTGAAGGGACAGGGGGCCTGTACGAGCAGTACTTC. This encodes CASSEGTGGLYEQYF.

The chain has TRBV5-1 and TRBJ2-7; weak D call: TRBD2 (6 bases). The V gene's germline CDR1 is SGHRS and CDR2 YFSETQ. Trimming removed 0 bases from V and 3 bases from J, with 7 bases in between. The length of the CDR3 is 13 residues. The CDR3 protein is CASSLEDYYEQYF. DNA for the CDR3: TGCGCCAGCAGCTTGGAGGACTACTACGAGCAGTACTTC.

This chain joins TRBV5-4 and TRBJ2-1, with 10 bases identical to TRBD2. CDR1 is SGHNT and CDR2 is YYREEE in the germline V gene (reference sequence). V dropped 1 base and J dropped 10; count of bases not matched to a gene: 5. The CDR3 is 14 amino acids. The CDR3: CASSLSGGAEEQFF. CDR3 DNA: TGTGCCAGCAGCTTGAGCGGGGGGGCGGAAGAGCAGTTCTTC.

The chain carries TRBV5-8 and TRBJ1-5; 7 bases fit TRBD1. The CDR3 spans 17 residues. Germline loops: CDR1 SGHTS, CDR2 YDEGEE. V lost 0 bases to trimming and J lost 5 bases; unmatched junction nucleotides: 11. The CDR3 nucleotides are TGTGCCAGCAGCTTGGGGGGGAGGGGACAGTTTCATCAGCCCCAGCATTTT. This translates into CASSLGGRGQFHQPQHF.

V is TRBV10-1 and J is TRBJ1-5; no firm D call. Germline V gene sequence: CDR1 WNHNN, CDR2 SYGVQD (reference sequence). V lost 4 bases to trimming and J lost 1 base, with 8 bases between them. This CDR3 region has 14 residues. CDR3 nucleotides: TGCGCCAGCAGTGCCAGTGGAAGCAATCAGCCCCAGCATTTT. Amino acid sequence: CASSASGSNQPQHF.

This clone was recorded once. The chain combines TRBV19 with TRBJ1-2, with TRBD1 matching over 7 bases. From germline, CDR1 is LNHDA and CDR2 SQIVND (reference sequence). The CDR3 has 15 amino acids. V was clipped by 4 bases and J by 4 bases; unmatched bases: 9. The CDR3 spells CASSTEQGRGYGYTF. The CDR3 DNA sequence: TGTGCCAGTAGTACAGAACAGGGGAGAGGCTATGGCTACACCTTC.

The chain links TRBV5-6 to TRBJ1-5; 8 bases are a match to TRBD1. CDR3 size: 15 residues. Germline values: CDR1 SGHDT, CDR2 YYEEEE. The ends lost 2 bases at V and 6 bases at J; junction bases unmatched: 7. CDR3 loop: CASSLGQGPIQPQHF. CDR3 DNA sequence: TGTGCCAGCAGCTTAGGACAGGGCCCCATTCAGCCCCAGCATTTT.

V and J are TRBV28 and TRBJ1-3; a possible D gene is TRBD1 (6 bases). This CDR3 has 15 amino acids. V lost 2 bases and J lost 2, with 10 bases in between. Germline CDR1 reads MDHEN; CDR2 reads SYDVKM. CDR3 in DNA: TGTGCCAGCAGTTTACTACAGGGTGCTGGAAACACCATATATTTT. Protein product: CASSLLQGAGNTIYF.

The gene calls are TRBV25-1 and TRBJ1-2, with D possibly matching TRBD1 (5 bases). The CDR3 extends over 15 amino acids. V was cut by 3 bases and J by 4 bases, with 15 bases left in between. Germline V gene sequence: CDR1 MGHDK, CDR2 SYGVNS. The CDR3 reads CASSDRGVAVYGYTF. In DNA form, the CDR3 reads TGTGCCAGCAGTGACCGGGGGGTTGCCGTCTATGGCTACACCTTC.

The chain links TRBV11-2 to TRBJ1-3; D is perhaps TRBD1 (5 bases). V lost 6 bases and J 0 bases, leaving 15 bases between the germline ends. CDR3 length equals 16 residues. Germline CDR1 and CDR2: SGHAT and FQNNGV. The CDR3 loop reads CASSMSGALSGNTIYF. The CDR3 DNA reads TGTGCCAGCAGTATGTCCGGGGCTCTCTCTGGAAACACCATATATTTT.

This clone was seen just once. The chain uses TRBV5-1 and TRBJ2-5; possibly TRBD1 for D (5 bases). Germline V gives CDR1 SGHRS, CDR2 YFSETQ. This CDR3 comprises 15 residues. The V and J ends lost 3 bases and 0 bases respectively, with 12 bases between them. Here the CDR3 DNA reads TGCGCCAGCAGCTCAGGGCAGAGAGACCAAGAGACCCAGTACTTC. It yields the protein CASSSGQRDQETQYF.

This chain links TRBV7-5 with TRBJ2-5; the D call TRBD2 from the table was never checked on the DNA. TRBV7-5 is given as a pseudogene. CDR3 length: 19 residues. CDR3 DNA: TGTGCCAGAAGCTTAGCGAAAATTCGGGACTGGCCAAAACAAGAGACCCAGTACTTC. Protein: CARSLAKIRDWPKQETQYF.

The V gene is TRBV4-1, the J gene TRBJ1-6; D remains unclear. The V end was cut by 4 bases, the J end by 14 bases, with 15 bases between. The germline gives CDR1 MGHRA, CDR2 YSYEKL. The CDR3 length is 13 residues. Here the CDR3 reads CASSREPSSTLHF. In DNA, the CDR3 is TGCGCCAGCAGCCGAGAGCCGTCGAGCACCCTCCACTTT.

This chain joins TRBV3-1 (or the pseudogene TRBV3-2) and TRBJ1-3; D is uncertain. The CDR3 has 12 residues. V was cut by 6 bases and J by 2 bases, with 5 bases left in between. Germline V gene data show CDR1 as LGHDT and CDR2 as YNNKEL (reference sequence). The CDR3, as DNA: TGTGCCAGCAGGAAAGCTGGAAACACCATATATTTT. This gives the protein CASRKAGNTIYF.

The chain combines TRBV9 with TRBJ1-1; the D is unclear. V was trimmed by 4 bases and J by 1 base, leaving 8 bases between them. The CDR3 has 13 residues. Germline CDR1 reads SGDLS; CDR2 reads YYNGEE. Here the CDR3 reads CASSPGPNTEAFF. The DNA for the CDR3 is TGTGCCAGCAGCCCCGGACCGAACACTGAAGCTTTCTTT.

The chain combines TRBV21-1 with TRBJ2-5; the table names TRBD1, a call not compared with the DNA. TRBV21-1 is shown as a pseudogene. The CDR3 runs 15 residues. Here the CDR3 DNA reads TGTGCCAGCAGCAAAGCGAGGGACAGCCAAGAGACCCAGTACTTC. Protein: CASSKARDSQETQYF.

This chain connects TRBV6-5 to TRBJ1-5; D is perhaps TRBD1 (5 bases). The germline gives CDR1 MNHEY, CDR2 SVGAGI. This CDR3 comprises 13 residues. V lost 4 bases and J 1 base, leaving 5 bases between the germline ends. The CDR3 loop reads CASSWDSNQPQHF. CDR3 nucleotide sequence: TGTGCCAGCAGTTGGGACAGCAATCAGCCCCAGCATTTT.

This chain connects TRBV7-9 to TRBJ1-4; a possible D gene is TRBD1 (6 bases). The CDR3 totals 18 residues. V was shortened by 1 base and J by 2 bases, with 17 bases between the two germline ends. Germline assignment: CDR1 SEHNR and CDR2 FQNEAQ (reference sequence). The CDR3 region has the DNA TGTGCCAGCAGCTTAGTAGATTTCCGCAGGGGCACTAATGAAAAACTGTTTTTT. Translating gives CASSLVDFRRGTNEKLFF.

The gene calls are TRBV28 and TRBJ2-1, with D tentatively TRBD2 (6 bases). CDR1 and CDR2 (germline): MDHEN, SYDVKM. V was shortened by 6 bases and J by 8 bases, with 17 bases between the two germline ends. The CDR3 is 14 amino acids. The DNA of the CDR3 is TGTGCCAGCAGCTTGTTCACCCGGAGGGATGAGCAGTTCTTC. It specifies CASSLFTRRDEQFF.

In DNA, the CDR3 is TGTGCCAGCAGTCCAGGGACAGGGGTAGCTGAAGCTTTCTTT. Protein product: CASSPGTGVAEAFF. V and J are TRBV6-5 and TRBJ1-1, with TRBD1 identical over 10 bases. Germline V CDR1 and CDR2: MNHEY, SVGAGI. The CDR3 consists of 14 residues. V shed 5 bases, J shed 6 bases, and the junction held 6 bases outside the gene matches.

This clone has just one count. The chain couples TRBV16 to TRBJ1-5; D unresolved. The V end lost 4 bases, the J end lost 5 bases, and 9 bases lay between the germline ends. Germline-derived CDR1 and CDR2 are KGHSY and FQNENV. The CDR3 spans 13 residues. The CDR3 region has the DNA TGTGCCAGCAGCCGAAACAGAGATCAGCCCCAGCATTTT. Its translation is CASSRNRDQPQHF.

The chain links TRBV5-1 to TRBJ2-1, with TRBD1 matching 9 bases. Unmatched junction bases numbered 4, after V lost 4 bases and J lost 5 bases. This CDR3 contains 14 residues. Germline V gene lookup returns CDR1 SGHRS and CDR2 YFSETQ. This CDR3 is CASSTGQGHNEQFF. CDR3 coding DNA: TGCGCCAGCAGCACCGGACAGGGGCACAATGAGCAGTTCTTC.